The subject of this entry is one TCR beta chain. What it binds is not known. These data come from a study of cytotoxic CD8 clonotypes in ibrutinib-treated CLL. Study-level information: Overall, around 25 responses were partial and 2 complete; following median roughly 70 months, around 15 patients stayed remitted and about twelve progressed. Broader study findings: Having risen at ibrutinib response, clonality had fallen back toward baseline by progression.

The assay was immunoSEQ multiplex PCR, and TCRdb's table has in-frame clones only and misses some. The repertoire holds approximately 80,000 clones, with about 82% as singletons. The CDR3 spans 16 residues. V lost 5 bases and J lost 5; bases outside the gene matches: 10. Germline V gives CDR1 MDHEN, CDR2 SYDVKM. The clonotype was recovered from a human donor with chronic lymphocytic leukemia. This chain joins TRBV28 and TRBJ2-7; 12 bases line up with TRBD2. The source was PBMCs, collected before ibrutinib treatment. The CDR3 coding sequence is TGTGCCAGCAGTCTCCAACCTAGCGGGAGGGTCCACGAGCAGTACTTC. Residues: CASSLQPSGRVHEQYF. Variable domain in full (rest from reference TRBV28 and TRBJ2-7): DVKVTQSSRYLVKRTGEKVFLECVQDMDHENMFWYRQDPGLGLRLIYFSYDVKMKEKGDIPEGYSVSREKKERFSLILESASTNQTSMYLCASSLQPSGRVHEQYFGPGTRLTVT.